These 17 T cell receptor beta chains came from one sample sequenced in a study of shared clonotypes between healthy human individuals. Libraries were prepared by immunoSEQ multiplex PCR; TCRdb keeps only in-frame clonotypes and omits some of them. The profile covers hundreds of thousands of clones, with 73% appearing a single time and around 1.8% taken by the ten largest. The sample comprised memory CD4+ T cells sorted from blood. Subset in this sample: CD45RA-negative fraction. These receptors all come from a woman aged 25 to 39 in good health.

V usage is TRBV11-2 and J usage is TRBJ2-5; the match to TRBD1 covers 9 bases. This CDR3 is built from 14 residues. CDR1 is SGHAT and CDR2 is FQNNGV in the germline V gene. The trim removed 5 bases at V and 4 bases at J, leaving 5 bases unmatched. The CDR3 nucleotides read TGTGCCAGCAGCGTAAGGGGACAGGGAGAGACCCAGTACTTC. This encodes CASSVRGQGETQYF.

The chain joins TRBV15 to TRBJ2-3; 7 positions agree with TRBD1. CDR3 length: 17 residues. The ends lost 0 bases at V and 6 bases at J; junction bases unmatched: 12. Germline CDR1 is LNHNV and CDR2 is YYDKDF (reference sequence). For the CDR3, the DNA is TGTGCCACCAGCAGAGATATAGGGGGCCGCCTGGCCGATACGCAGTATTTT. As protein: CATSRDIGGRLADTQYF. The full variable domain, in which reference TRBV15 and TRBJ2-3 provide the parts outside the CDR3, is DAMVIQNPRYQVTQFGKPVTLSCSQTLNHNVMYWYQQKSSQAPKLLFHYYDKDFNNEADTPDNFQSRRPNTSFCFLDIRSPGLGDTAMYLCATSRDIGGRLADTQYFGPGTRLTVL.

Here the CDR3 DNA reads TGTGCCACCGAATTGGAGGGGGGCACAGATACGCAGTATTTT. Its translation: CATELEGGTDTQYF. This chain links TRBV28 with TRBJ2-3, with D possibly called TRBD1 or TRBD2 (6 bases each). V shed 10 bases and J shed 1 base, with 15 bases lying between them. Germline V gene sequence: CDR1 MDHEN, CDR2 SYDVKM. The CDR3 has 14 residues.

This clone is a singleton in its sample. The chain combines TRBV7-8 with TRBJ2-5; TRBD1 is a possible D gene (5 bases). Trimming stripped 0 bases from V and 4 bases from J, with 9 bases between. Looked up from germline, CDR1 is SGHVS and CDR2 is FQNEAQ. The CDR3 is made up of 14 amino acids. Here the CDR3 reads CASSLAGVRETQYF. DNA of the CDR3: TGTGCCAGCAGCTTAGCAGGGGTGAGAGAGACCCAGTACTTC.

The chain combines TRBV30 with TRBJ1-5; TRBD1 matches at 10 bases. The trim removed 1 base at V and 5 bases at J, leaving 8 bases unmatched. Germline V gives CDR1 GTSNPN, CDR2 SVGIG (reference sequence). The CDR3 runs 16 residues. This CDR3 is CAWSAGTGAEHQPQHF. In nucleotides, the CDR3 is TGTGCCTGGAGTGCAGGGACAGGGGCGGAACATCAGCCCCAGCATTTT.

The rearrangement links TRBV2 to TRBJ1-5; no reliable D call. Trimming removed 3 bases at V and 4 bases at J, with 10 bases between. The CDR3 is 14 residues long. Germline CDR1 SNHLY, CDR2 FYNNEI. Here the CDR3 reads CASSDGGNNQPQHF. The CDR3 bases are TGTGCCAGCAGTGACGGCGGGAATAATCAGCCCCAGCATTTT.

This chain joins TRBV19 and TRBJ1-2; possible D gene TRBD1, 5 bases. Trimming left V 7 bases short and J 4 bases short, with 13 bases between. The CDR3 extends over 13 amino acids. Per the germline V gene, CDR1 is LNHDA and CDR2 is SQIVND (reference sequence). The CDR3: CASTPQGLYGYTF. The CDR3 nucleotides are TGTGCCAGTACACCTCAGGGACTCTATGGCTACACCTTC.

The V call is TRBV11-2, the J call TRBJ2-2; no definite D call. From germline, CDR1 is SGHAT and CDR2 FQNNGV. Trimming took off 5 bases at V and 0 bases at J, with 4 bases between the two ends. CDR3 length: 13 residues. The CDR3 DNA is TGTGCCAGCAGCCCGTCGAACACCGGGGAGCTGTTTTTT. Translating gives CASSPSNTGELFF.

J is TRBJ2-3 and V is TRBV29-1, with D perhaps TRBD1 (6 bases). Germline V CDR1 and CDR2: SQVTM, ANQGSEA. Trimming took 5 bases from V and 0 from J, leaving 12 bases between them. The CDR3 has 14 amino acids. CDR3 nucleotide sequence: TGCAGCGTTACAGGGCCTACTAGCACAGATACGCAGTATTTT. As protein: CSVTGPTSTDTQYF.

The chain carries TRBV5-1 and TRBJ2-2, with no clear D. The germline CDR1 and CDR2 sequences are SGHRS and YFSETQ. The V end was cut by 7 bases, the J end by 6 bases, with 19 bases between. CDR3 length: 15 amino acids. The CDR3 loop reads CASELGRGSAGELFF. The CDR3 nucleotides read TGCGCCAGCGAGCTTGGGCGCGGTTCTGCCGGGGAGCTGTTTTTT.

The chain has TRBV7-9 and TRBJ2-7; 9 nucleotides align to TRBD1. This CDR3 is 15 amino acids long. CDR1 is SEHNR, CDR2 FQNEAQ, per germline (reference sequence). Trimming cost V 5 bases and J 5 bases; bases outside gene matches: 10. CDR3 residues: CASSLTRDRDNEQYF. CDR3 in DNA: TGTGCCAGCAGCCTCACACGGGACAGGGACAACGAGCAGTACTTC.

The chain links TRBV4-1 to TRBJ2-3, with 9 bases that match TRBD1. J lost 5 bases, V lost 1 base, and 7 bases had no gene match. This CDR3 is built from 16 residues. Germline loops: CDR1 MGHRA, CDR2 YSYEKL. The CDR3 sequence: CASSQASGQGRDTQYF. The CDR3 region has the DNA TGCGCCAGCAGCCAAGCGTCTGGACAGGGGAGAGATACGCAGTATTTT.

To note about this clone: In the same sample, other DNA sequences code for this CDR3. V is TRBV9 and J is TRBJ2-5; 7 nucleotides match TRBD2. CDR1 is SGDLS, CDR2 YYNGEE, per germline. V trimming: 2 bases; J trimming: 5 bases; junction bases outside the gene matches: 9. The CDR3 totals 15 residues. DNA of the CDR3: TGTGCCAGCAGCGTTAGTGGGAGGGCCTTGGAGACCCAGTACTTC. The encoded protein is CASSVSGRALETQYF.

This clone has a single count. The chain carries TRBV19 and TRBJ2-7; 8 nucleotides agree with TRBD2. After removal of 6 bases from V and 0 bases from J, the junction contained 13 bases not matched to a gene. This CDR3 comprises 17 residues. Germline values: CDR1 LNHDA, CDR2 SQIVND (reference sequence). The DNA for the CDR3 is TGTGCCAGTAGCCTACCCCTACTAGCGGATAGCTCCTACGAGCAGTACTTC. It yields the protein CASSLPLLADSSYEQYF.

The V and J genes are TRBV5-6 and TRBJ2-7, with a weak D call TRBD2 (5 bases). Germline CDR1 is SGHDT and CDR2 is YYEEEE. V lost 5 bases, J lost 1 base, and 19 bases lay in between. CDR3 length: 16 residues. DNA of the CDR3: TGTGCCAGCAGAAGAAAACGAGGGATTGAGTCCTACGAGCAGTACTTC. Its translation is CASRRKRGIESYEQYF.

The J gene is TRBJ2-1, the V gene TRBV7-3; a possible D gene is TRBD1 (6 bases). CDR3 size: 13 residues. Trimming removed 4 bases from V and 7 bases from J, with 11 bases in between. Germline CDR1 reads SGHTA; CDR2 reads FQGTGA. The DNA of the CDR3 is TGTGCCAGCAGCTATCAACAGGGAAATGAGCAGTTCTTC. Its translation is CASSYQQGNEQFF.

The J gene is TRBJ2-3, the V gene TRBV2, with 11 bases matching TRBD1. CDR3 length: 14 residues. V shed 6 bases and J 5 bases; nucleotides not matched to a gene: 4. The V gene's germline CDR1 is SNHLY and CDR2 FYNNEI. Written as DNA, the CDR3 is TGTGCCAGCAGCGGACAGGGGGCGCGAGATACGCAGTATTTT. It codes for CASSGQGARDTQYF. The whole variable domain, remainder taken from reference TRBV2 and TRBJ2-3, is EPEVTQTPSHQVTQMGQEVILRCVPISNHLYFYWYRQILGQKVEFLVSFYNNEISEKSEIFDDQFSVERPDGSNFTLKIRSTKLEDSAMYFCASSGQGARDTQYFGPGTRLTVL.